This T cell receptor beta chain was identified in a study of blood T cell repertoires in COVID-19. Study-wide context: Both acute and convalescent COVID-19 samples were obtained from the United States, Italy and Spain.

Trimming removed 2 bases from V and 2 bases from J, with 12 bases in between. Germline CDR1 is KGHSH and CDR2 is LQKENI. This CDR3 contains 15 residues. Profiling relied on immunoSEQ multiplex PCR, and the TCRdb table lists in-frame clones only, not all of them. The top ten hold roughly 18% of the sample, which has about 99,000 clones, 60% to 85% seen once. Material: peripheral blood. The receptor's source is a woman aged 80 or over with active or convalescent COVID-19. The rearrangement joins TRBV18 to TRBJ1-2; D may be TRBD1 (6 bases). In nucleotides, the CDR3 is TGTGCCAGCTCACCAAGTAACAGGGCGAACTATGGCTACACCTTC. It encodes CASSPSNRANYGYTF.